This T cell receptor beta chain was found in a study of blood T cell repertoires in COVID-19. Study in general: From T cells, B-cell-depleted T cells, or PBMCs came the material, which was cDNA or gDNA.

The CDR3 runs 16 residues. Germline CDR1 and CDR2: SGHRS and YFSETQ. The trim removed 2 bases at V and 2 bases at J, leaving 5 bases unmatched. Original analysis: Reference gene primers were amplified, and this amplification served to estimate nucleated cell counts. Sequencing was performed with immunoSEQ multiplex PCR; in TCRdb, only in-frame clones are kept and a portion is missing. V and J calls and clone size are copied from that table; D and trimming were computed from the DNA. The profile shows 150,000 to 200,000 clones, roughly 91% of them singletons. The table lists this clone with a few counts.

This TCR derives from a man between 18 and 29 years old with acute or convalescent COVID-19. Sequenced material: peripheral blood. The gene calls are TRBV5-1 and TRBJ2-2; 8 bases line up with TRBD1. The CDR3 loop reads CASSFQTGGNTGELFF. CDR3 in DNA: TGCGCCAGCAGCTTCCAAACAGGGGGAAACACCGGGGAGCTGTTTTTT.